This T cell receptor beta chain is drawn from a study of OX40 agonist ivuxolimab in advanced cancers. Study-wide points: Normalized expansion of T-cell clones was also low for some nonresponders.

The protocol was immunoSEQ multiplex PCR, while the TCRdb copy is restricted to in-frame clones and leaves out a portion. Of roughly 82,000 clones listed, roughly 80% are singletons. Trimming removed 0 bases from V and 0 bases from J, with 4 bases in between. The CDR3 has 15 amino acids. The germline V gene has CDR1 SGHRS and CDR2 YFSETQ. To note about this clone: Antigen specificity is unknown.

J is TRBJ2-6 and V is TRBV5-1; D not certain. The clonotype comes from an adult with an advanced solid tumor such as melanoma, head and neck, liver or kidney cancer. The sample here was CD4+ or CD8+ T cells sorted from blood, taken in a trial of the OX40 agonist ivuxolimab. As DNA, the CDR3 is TGCGCCAGCAGCTTGGTTCGCTCTGGGGCCAACGTCCTGACTTTC. This codes for CASSLVRSGANVLTF. The entire variable domain, with the rest obtained from reference TRBV5-1 and TRBJ2-6, is as follows: KAGVTQTPRYLIKTRGQQVTLSCSPISGHRSVSWYQQTPGQGLQFLFEYFSETQRNKGNFPGRFSGRQFSNSRSEMNVSTLELGDSALYLCASSLVRSGANVLTFGAGSRLTVL.